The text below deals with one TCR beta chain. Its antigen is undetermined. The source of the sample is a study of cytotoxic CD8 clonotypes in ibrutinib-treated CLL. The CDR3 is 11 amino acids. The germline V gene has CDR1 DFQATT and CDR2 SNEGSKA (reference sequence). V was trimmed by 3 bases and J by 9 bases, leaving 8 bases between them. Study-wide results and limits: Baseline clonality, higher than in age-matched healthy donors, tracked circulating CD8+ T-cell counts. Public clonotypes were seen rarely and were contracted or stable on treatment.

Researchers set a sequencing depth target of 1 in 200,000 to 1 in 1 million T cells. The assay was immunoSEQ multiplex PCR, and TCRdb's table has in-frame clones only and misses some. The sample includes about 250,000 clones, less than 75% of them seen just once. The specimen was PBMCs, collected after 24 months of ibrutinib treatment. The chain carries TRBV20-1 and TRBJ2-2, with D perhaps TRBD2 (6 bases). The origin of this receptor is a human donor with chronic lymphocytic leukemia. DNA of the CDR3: TGCAGTGCTAGGGGGACTCGGGAGCTGTTTTTT. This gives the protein CSARGTRELFF.